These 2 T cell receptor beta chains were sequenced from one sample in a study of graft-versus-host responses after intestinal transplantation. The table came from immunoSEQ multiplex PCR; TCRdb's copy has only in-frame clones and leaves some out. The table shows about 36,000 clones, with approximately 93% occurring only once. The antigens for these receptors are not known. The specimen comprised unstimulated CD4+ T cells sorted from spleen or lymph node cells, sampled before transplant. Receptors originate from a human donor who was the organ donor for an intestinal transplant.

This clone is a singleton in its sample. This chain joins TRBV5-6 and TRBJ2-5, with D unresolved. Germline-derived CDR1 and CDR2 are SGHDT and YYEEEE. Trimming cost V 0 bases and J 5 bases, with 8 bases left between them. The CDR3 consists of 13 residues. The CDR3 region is CASSLAGSETQYF. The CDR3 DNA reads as TGTGCCAGCAGCTTGGCCGGATCGGAGACCCAGTACTTC.

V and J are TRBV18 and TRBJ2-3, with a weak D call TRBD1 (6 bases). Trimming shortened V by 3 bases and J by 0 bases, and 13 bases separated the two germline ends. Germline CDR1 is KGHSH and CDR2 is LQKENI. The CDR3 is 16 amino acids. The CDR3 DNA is TGTGCCAGCTCACCTCCCACAGGGCTAAGCACAGATACGCAGTATTTT. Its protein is CASSPPTGLSTDTQYF.